These T cell receptor beta chains were read from a single sample in a study of T cell responses to AZD1222 COVID-19 vaccine. Libraries were prepared by immunoSEQ multiplex PCR; TCRdb keeps only in-frame clonotypes and omits some of them. The repertoire includes approximately 200,000 clones, around 87% of them detected once, and 2.5% to 3% sits in the top ten. The source was peripheral blood, collected on day 0 of MenACWY control vaccination. Source of these receptors: an adult in good health. Both conserved end residues are part of each CDR3. The order of the fields is V gene, clone size, D gene, J gene, CDR3 protein, CDR3 DNA. D genes are given only for firm matches. Where a row states a size, it is once, few, many or the class of an expanded clone; other rows omit it.

TRBV12-2	-	-	TRBJ2-7	CASRSPPGQGSYEQYF	TGTGCAAGTCGCTCACCTCCGGGACAGGGATCCTACGAGCAGTACTTC
TRBV4-3	-	-	TRBJ1-4	CASSQVWKPNEKLFF	TGCGCCAGCAGCCAAGTCTGGAAGCCCAATGAAAAACTGTTTTTT
TRBV27	-	-	TRBJ2-7	CASSPRTANSYEQYF	TGTGCCAGCAGTCCCCGGACAGCAAACTCCTACGAGCAGTACTTC
TRBV10-3	-	-	TRBJ1-3	CAISDPGGTYSGNTIYF	TGTGCCATCAGTGACCCAGGTGGGACTTACTCTGGAAACACCATATATTTT
TRBV7-9	-	-	TRBJ1-5	CASSLGSAGGGQRQPQHF	TGTGCCAGCAGCTTAGGTTCGGCGGGAGGAGGGCAACGCCAGCCCCAGCATTTT
TRBV5-5	-	-	TRBJ1-5	CASSLAPGYGNQPQHF	TGTGCCAGCAGCTTGGCCCCCGGGTACGGCAATCAGCCCCAGCATTTT
TRBV7-2	-	-	TRBJ1-1	CASSLERMRHTEAFF	TGTGCCAGCAGCTTAGAGAGGATGCGGCACACTGAAGCTTTCTTT
TRBV10-3	-	-	TRBJ2-7	CAISFEEGNLYEQYF	TGTGCCATCTCGTTTGAGGAAGGCAACTTATACGAGCAGTACTTC
TRBV2	once	-	TRBJ1-4	CASSEHRLNEKLFF	TGTGCCAGCAGTGAACACAGATTGAATGAAAAACTGTTTTTT
TRBV7-2	-	TRBD2	TRBJ2-2	CASSLSLAGTNTGELFF	TGTGCCAGCAGCTTATCACTAGCGGGGACGAACACCGGGGAGCTGTTTTTT
TRBV5-1	-	TRBD1	TRBJ1-2	CASSFGTGYTF	TGCGCCAGCAGCTTCGGGACAGGATACACCTTC
TRBV28	-	-	TRBJ1-1	CASSLAGGHTEAFF	TGTGCCAGCAGTTTGGCGGGGGGCCACACTGAAGCTTTCTTT
TRBV12-3/TRBV12-4	-	-	TRBJ2-5	CAAGGSSWETQYF	TGTGCCGCCGGGGGTAGCTCCTGGGAGACCCAGTACTTC
TRBV2	-	TRBD1	TRBJ2-1	CASRWTGGRNEQFF	TGTGCCAGCAGATGGACAGGAGGACGCAATGAGCAGTTCTTC
TRBV7-8	-	TRBD2	TRBJ2-1	CASSLSGRRYNEQFF	TGTGCCAGCAGCCTAAGCGGGAGGCGTTACAATGAGCAGTTCTTC
TRBV6-5	-	TRBD1	TRBJ1-5	CASSPGQLDGQPQHF	TGTGCCAGCAGTCCGGGACAGCTAGACGGTCAGCCCCAGCATTTT
TRBV28	-	-	TRBJ1-2	CASRFDPSGYTF	TGTGCCAGCAGATTCGATCCCTCGGGCTACACCTTC
TRBV3-1/TRBV3-2	-	-	TRBJ2-5	CASSQGRARETQYF	TGTGCCAGCAGCCAAGGGAGGGCCCGAGAGACCCAGTACTTC
TRBV27	-	-	TRBJ1-2	CASSLVWGGGYGYTF	TGTGCCAGCAGTTTAGTCTGGGGCGGGGGCTATGGCTACACCTTC
TRBV4-3	-	-	TRBJ1-3	CASSLAGPPGNTIYF	TGCGCCAGCAGCCTGGCCGGGCCCCCTGGAAACACCATATATTTT
TRBV9	-	TRBD1	TRBJ1-4	CASSVAGQGSEKLFF	TGTGCCAGCAGCGTAGCAGGACAGGGGAGCGAAAAACTGTTTTTT
TRBV7-6	-	-	TRBJ2-7	CASVDSYEQYF	TGTGCCAGCGTTGACTCCTACGAGCAGTACTTC
TRBV6-5	-	TRBD1	TRBJ2-7	CASSRPGQGAAEQYF	TGTGCCAGCAGTAGACCGGGACAGGGGGCTGCCGAGCAGTACTTC
TRBV5-4	-	TRBD2	TRBJ2-7	CASSFAGGTFEQYF	TGTGCCAGCAGCTTCGCGGGAGGGACGTTCGAGCAGTACTTC
TRBV28	-	TRBD1	TRBJ1-6	CASSTDRGNSPLHF	TGTGCCAGCAGTACAGACAGGGGGAACTCACCCCTCCACTTT
TRBV28	-	-	TRBJ2-7	CASSLQDYEQYF	TGTGCCAGCAGTTTACAAGACTACGAGCAGTACTTC
TRBV7-9	-	-	TRBJ2-2	CASSLPGTGELFF	TGTGCCAGCAGCCTCCCCGGAACCGGGGAGCTGTTTTTT
TRBV7-2	-	TRBD1	TRBJ2-7	CASSRDRGSSYEQYF	TGTGCCAGCAGTCGGGACAGGGGAAGCTCCTACGAGCAGTACTTC
TRBV28	-	TRBD1	TRBJ2-7	CASRGTGGYEQYF	TGTGCCAGCAGGGGTACAGGGGGCTACGAGCAGTACTTC